A single sample is the source of the 21 T cell receptor beta chains below, sequenced in a study of blood T cell repertoires in COVID-19. Profiled with immunoSEQ multiplex PCR; TCRdb holds only in-frame clones, not every one. The table has about 75,000 clones, about 79% seen once. Input material: peripheral blood. The source is a woman aged 45-60 years with acute or convalescent COVID-19.

V gene TRBV4-3 combines with J gene TRBJ1-1, with 7 bases matching TRBD1. Germline lookup yields CDR1 LGHNA and CDR2 YSLEER. V trimming: 0 bases; J trimming: 1 base; junction bases outside the gene matches: 5. The length of the CDR3 is 16 residues. CDR3 in amino acids: CASSQDQGVPNTEAFF. In DNA form, the CDR3 reads TGCGCCAGCAGCCAAGATCAGGGGGTTCCGAACACTGAAGCTTTCTTT.

V gene TRBV2 combines with J gene TRBJ2-7; D possibly corresponds to TRBD2 (6 bases). Germline CDR1 and CDR2: SNHLY and FYNNEI. The CDR3 has 13 residues. Trimming left V 6 bases short and J 0 bases short, with 9 bases between. This CDR3 reads CASSRAGSYEQYF. CDR3 DNA sequence: TGTGCCAGCAGCCGAGCGGGCTCCTACGAGCAGTACTTC.

The rearrangement links TRBV30 to TRBJ1-1; the D is unclear. Trimming shortened V by 0 bases and J by 6 bases, and 11 bases separated the two germline ends. This CDR3 has 13 amino acids. Per the germline V gene, CDR1 is GTSNPN and CDR2 is SVGIG (reference sequence). CDR3 sequence: CAWSVLKAAEAFF. The DNA of the CDR3 is TGTGCCTGGAGTGTACTCAAGGCGGCTGAAGCTTTCTTT.

In its sample, this clone was seen once. The chain employs TRBV5-4 and TRBJ2-7; 9 bases match TRBD1. Germline trimming cut 4 bases from V and 3 bases from J; bases unmatched to any gene: 8. This CDR3 has 15 amino acids. CDR1 SGHNT and CDR2 YYREEE come from the germline V gene (reference sequence). The CDR3 nucleotides are TGTGCCAGCAGCCTAGGACAGGGGCTAAGCTACGAGCAGTACTTC. Amino acids: CASSLGQGLSYEQYF. Looking up the rest from reference TRBV5-4 and TRBJ2-7 gives the full variable domain: ETGVTQSPTHLIKTRGQQVTLRCSSQSGHNTVSWYQQALGQGPQFIFQYYREEENGRGNFPPRFSGLQFPNYSSELNVNALELDDSALYLCASSLGQGLSYEQYFGPGTRLTVT.

J is TRBJ2-5 and V is TRBV5-1, with 7 bases identical to TRBD2. The ends lost 2 bases at V and 3 bases at J; junction bases unmatched: 13. Germline V gene sequence: CDR1 SGHRS, CDR2 YFSETQ. This CDR3 has 17 residues. The CDR3 nucleotides are TGCGCCAGCAGCTTCCTCGGGGGAGGGAGGCCCGAAGAGACCCAGTACTTC. It codes for CASSFLGGGRPEETQYF.

This clone has only a few counts. The chain combines TRBV7-9 with TRBJ2-7; D not certain. CDR1 is SEHNR, CDR2 FQNEAQ, per germline (reference sequence). V lost 5 bases to trimming and J lost 0 bases, with 5 bases between them. The CDR3 is 12 amino acids. CDR3 bases: TGTGCCAGCAGCCCAAACTCCTACGAGCAGTACTTC. This gives the protein CASSPNSYEQYF.

The gene calls are TRBV28 and TRBJ2-3, with no clear D. The CDR3 runs to 12 residues. Trimming pared 4 bases from V and 4 bases from J, leaving 6 bases between. Germline assignment: CDR1 MDHEN and CDR2 SYDVKM. The CDR3 DNA is TGTGCCAGCAGTTCGGTGGCAGATACGCAGTATTTT. This encodes CASSSVADTQYF.

Of note for this clone: Relative to the germline gene, one junction end is altered; a read error may explain this. This chain uses TRBV20-1 with TRBJ1-2, with D unresolved. This CDR3 has 8 residues. Germline V CDR1 and CDR2: DFQATT, SNEGSKA (reference sequence). The CDR3 DNA reads TGCAGTGCTAGAGAGGGAGCCTTC. Encoded protein: CSAREGAF.

This clone has more than one count but fewer than ten. This chain uses TRBV5-6 with TRBJ1-1; 9 bases align to TRBD1. The CDR3 length is 13 residues. With V trimmed by 4 bases and J by 5 bases, 3 bases remained unmatched. Germline V gives CDR1 SGHDT, CDR2 YYEEEE. CDR3 bases: TGTGCCAGCAGCCCGGGGACAGGGACTGAAGCTTTCTTT. Its protein product is CASSPGTGTEAFF.

CDR3 in amino acids: CASSLGVEGAGYTF. As DNA, the CDR3 is TGTGCCAGCAGCTTAGGGGTCGAAGGGGCAGGCTACACCTTC. This chain joins TRBV7-8 and TRBJ1-2, with D maybe TRBD1 (5 bases). Trimming pared 1 base from V and 8 bases from J, leaving 14 bases between. This CDR3 comprises 14 residues. Germline V gene data show CDR1 as SGHVS and CDR2 as FQNEAQ.

The chain links TRBV29-1 to TRBJ2-7, with 10 bases aligning to TRBD1. Germline V CDR1 and CDR2: SQVTM, ANQGSEA. The CDR3 is made up of 17 amino acids. CDR3 in DNA: TGCAGTGCTGGACGTGGGGGCCTGGGGGACAGGGGTGGCGAGCAGTACTTC. Translated, it gives CSAGRGGLGDRGGEQYF.

The V gene is TRBV7-8, the J gene TRBJ2-2; 12 nucleotides agree with TRBD1. This CDR3 has 15 amino acids. Germline CDR1 reads SGHVS; CDR2 reads FQNEAQ. Germline trimming cut 4 bases from V and 5 bases from J; bases unmatched to any gene: 2. The CDR3 protein is CASSWDRGHTGELFF. The DNA of the CDR3 is TGTGCCAGCAGCTGGGACAGGGGGCATACCGGGGAGCTGTTTTTT.

This chain links TRBV15 with TRBJ2-2, with D uncertain. With 0 bases removed from V and 2 bases from J, the gap between germline ends came to 7 bases. CDR1 and CDR2 from the germline V gene are LNHNV and YYDKDF (reference sequence). The CDR3 sequence is 15 residues long. CDR3 region: CATSRDAVNTGELFF. The CDR3 nucleotides are TGTGCCACCAGCAGAGATGCGGTCAACACCGGGGAGCTGTTTTTT. The whole variable domain, remainder taken from reference TRBV15 and TRBJ2-2, is DAMVIQNPRYQVTQFGKPVTLSCSQTLNHNVMYWYQQKSSQAPKLLFHYYDKDFNNEADTPDNFQSRRPNTSFCFLDIRSPGLGDTAMYLCATSRDAVNTGELFFGEGSRLTVL.

The chain joins TRBV21-1 to TRBJ2-1; the table's D call, TRBD1, was not checked against the DNA. TRBV21-1 counts as a pseudogene. The CDR3 totals 15 residues. This CDR3 is CASSRVWTGINEQFF. DNA for the CDR3: TGTGCCAGCAGCAGAGTCTGGACAGGTATCAATGAGCAGTTCTTC.

The chain has TRBV7-9 and TRBJ1-1; TRBD1 is a possible D gene (6 bases). The CDR3 covers 16 residues. V lost 0 bases and J lost 0, with 11 bases in between. Germline loops: CDR1 SEHNR, CDR2 FQNEAQ (reference sequence). CDR3 sequence reads: CASSLAGQLLNTEAFF. The CDR3 DNA reads TGTGCCAGCAGCTTAGCTGGACAGTTACTGAACACTGAAGCTTTCTTT.

The chain carries TRBV24-1 and TRBJ2-7; possible D gene TRBD2, 7 bases. V was shortened by 12 bases and J by 1 base, with 15 bases between the two germline ends. The CDR3 runs to 13 residues. CDR1 KGHDR and CDR2 SFDVKD come from the germline V gene. The CDR3 is CAVSRGASYEQYF. CDR3 nucleotides: TGTGCCGTCAGCCGGGGGGCTTCCTACGAGCAGTACTTC.

The J gene is TRBJ2-7, the V gene TRBV4-1; 8 nucleotides align to TRBD2. CDR1 is MGHRA and CDR2 is YSYEKL in the germline V gene. The CDR3 is 16 amino acids. Trimming at V came to 1 base and at J to 0 bases, leaving 5 bases not matched to a gene. CDR3 sequence (DNA): TGCGCCAGCAGCCAAGGGATCAGCGGGAGCTCCTACGAGCAGTACTTC. Translation gives CASSQGISGSSYEQYF.

This clone was picked up a small number of times. The chain links TRBV19 to TRBJ1-1; 8 bases align to TRBD1. Losses at the gene ends were 6 bases for V and 3 bases for J; bases not matched to a gene: 6. The CDR3 loop spans 14 amino acids. CDR1 and CDR2 from the germline V gene are LNHDA and SQIVND (reference sequence). CDR3 nucleotide sequence: TGTGCCAGTAGCCGGGACAGGTACTACACTGAAGCTTTCTTT. This gives the protein CASSRDRYYTEAFF.

The chain couples TRBV18 to TRBJ2-7; 8 bases line up with TRBD1. Germline CDR1 reads KGHSH; CDR2 reads LQKENI. This CDR3 has 14 amino acids. After removal of 4 bases from V and 4 bases from J, the junction contained 6 bases not matched to a gene. CDR3 sequence reads: CASSQGTGAYEQYF. DNA of the CDR3: TGTGCCAGCTCACAGGGGACAGGAGCTTACGAGCAGTACTTC.

V is TRBV4-2 and J is TRBJ2-1; TRBD2 matches at 9 bases. The CDR3 spans 17 residues. Germline lookup yields CDR1 LGHNA and CDR2 YNFKEQ. V lost 1 base to trimming and J lost 5 bases; unmatched junction nucleotides: 9. CDR3 nucleotides: TGTGCCAGCAGCCAAGCCCCGTGGGCGGGAGGGGACAATGAGCAGTTCTTC. Encoded protein: CASSQAPWAGGDNEQFF.

This clone was detected once. The genes are TRBV19 and TRBJ1-5; 7 bases agree with TRBD1. V lost 4 bases, J lost 3 bases, and 9 bases stayed unmatched. The CDR3 length is 16 residues. The germline CDR1 and CDR2 sequences are LNHDA and SQIVND (reference sequence). Written as DNA, the CDR3 is TGTGCCAGTAGTACCTTTCGACAGGGAAACAATCAGCCCCAGCATTTT. Its translation is CASSTFRQGNNQPQHF. The full variable domain, rest sourced from reference TRBV19 and TRBJ1-5, is DGGITQSPKYLFRKEGQNVTLSCEQNLNHDAMYWYRQDPGQGLRLIYYSQIVNDFQKGDIAEGYSVSREKKESFPLTVTSAQKNPTAFYLCASSTFRQGNNQPQHFGDGTRLSIL.